The clone carrying this T cell receptor beta chain was seen ten or more times. What it recognizes is unknown. This record comes from a study of CD8 T cells in ankylosing spondylitis. The V end lost 6 bases, the J end lost 7 bases, and 10 bases lay between the germline ends. The CDR3 contains 11 residues. Generation of TCR beta libraries employed quantitative 5'-RACE incorporating molecular barcodes. TCRdb analysed the 5' RACE reads with MiXCR anew, one entry per CDR3 protein. The sample lists some 87,000 distinct CDR3 sequences; around 9.4% were seen once. Study results and caveats: Characteristic of ankylosing spondylitis blood, it appeared, was a TCR beta motif comprising roughly 8 highly homologous variants. Reported data indicate significant enrichment of disease-linked clones within matched ankylosing spondylitis synovial fluid. Both synovial fluid and blood in reactive arthritis had previously been reported to carry some motif variants.

Material for sequencing was blood, either unsorted or a sorted T cell fraction (not recorded which). The source is a male donor with ankylosing spondylitis or in good health (not recorded which). The chain carries TRBV12-3 or TRBV12-4 and TRBJ2-7; D remains ambiguous. CDR3 nucleotides: TGTGCCAGCAGCGTAACGTGGGAGCAGTACTTC. This gives the protein CASSVTWEQYF.